A single sample is the source of the 29 T cell receptor beta chains below, sequenced in a study of shared clonotypes between healthy human individuals. Naive CD8 isolation took CD45RO-negative cells positively selected for CCR7 and excluded terminally differentiated effector memory CD45RA+ cells. The data were produced by immunoSEQ multiplex PCR, yet TCRdb's version contains in-frame clones alone and is incomplete. The sample contains around 2,100,000 clones, about 95% of which appear only once. Sequencing was carried out using naive CD8+ T cells sorted from blood. These receptors all come from a man younger than 35 in good health.

This rearrangement joins TRBV6-4 to TRBJ1-4; D is uncertain. The V gene's germline CDR1 is MRHNA and CDR2 SNTAGT. This CDR3 region has 18 residues. Trimming removed 6 bases at V and 3 bases at J, with 23 bases between. The CDR3 loop is CASSAGDEDFAPNEKLFF. The CDR3 DNA reads TGTGCCAGCAGCGCCGGTGACGAAGACTTTGCACCTAATGAAAAACTGTTTTTT.

V is TRBV7-9 and J is TRBJ1-1, with D tentatively TRBD1 (5 bases). The CDR3 is 14 residues long. Per germline, CDR1 SEHNR and CDR2 FQNEAQ (reference sequence). V lost 1 base to trimming and J lost 5 bases, with 11 bases between them. The CDR3 reads CASSLVVSGTEAFF. The CDR3 DNA follows: TGTGCCAGCAGCTTAGTGGTCTCAGGGACTGAAGCTTTCTTT.

The rearrangement uses TRBV5-1 and TRBJ1-1; D is ambiguous. V was trimmed by 0 bases and J by 1 base, leaving 10 bases between them. Germline assignment: CDR1 SGHRS and CDR2 YFSETQ. The CDR3 is made up of 15 amino acids. The chain's CDR3 is CASSLAASSNTEAFF. The CDR3 DNA is TGCGCCAGCAGCTTGGCTGCCAGCTCGAACACTGAAGCTTTCTTT.

The chain is built from TRBV9 and TRBJ2-7, with 8 nucleotides matching TRBD2. J lost 0 bases, V lost 4 bases, and 6 bases had no gene match. This CDR3 region has 15 residues. In germline, CDR1 is SGDLS, CDR2 YYNGEE. The CDR3 spells CASSFSGDPSYEQYF. DNA of the CDR3: TGTGCCAGCAGCTTTAGCGGGGACCCCTCCTACGAGCAGTACTTC.

V is TRBV19 and J is TRBJ1-2; no firm D call. This CDR3 region has 12 residues. Per the germline V gene, CDR1 is LNHDA and CDR2 is SQIVND (reference sequence). With 5 bases removed from V and 2 bases from J, the gap between germline ends came to 6 bases. In DNA, the CDR3 is TGTGCCAGTAGTCCCCGCAACTATGGCTACACCTTC. Encoded protein: CASSPRNYGYTF.

This clone was detected once. The V gene is TRBV10-3, the J gene TRBJ2-1; 13 positions match TRBD2. Trimming cost V 5 bases and J 6 bases; bases outside gene matches: 4. The germline V gene has CDR1 ENHRY and CDR2 SYGVKD. CDR3 length: 15 amino acids. Here the CDR3 reads CAISPGTSGTNEQFF. The CDR3 nucleotides are TGTGCCATCAGTCCTGGGACTAGCGGGACCAATGAGCAGTTCTTC.

The chain has TRBV5-6 and TRBJ2-3; TRBD1 matches 7 bases. Germline loops: CDR1 SGHDT, CDR2 YYEEEE. This CDR3 region has 15 residues. V trimming: 4 bases; J trimming: 8 bases; junction bases outside the gene matches: 13. In nucleotides, the CDR3 is TGTGCCAGCAGCCCAGAGGACAGGCCGCCGGGTACGCAGTATTTT. Its protein product is CASSPEDRPPGTQYF.

The count of this clone is one. The V call is TRBV28, the J call TRBJ1-3; D gene ambiguous. The germline gives CDR1 MDHEN, CDR2 SYDVKM. The CDR3 runs to 16 residues. Trimming removed 3 bases from V and 2 bases from J, with 14 bases in between. CDR3 sequence: CASSFPAEKAGNTIYF. CDR3 coding DNA: TGTGCCAGCAGTTTCCCAGCGGAGAAAGCTGGAAACACCATATATTTT. Combining the CDR3 with reference TRBV28 and TRBJ1-3 gives the whole variable domain DVKVTQSSRYLVKRTGEKVFLECVQDMDHENMFWYRQDPGLGLRLIYFSYDVKMKEKGDIPEGYSVSREKKERFSLILESASTNQTSMYLCASSFPAEKAGNTIYFGEGSWLTVV.

V and J are TRBV20-1 and TRBJ2-7, with D perhaps TRBD2 (5 bases). V was pared by 4 bases and J by 6 bases, with 10 bases between. The CDR3 has 11 amino acids. Per germline, CDR1 DFQATT and CDR2 SNEGSKA (reference sequence). The CDR3 DNA is TGCAGTGCTAAGGGAGAAGGCGAGCAGTACTTC. Its translation is CSAKGEGEQYF.

V and J are TRBV4-1 and TRBJ2-7, with 7 bases identical to TRBD1. V lost 1 base and J lost 3; bases outside the gene matches: 6. The germline V gene encodes CDR1 MGHRA and CDR2 YSYEKL. This CDR3 region has 15 residues. The CDR3 sequence: CASSQGEDRYYEQYF. The CDR3 DNA sequence: TGCGCCAGCAGCCAAGGTGAGGACAGGTACTACGAGCAGTACTTC.

This clone appeared once. J is TRBJ1-2 and V is TRBV7-2, with D maybe TRBD1 (5 bases). The CDR3 covers 14 residues. Germline-derived CDR1 and CDR2 are SGHTA and FQGNSA. V lost 2 bases, J lost 4 bases, and 11 bases lay in between. The CDR3 loop is CASSLRGPRYGYTF. The CDR3 DNA is TGTGCCAGCAGCTTAAGGGGCCCTCGCTATGGCTACACCTTC.

The genes are TRBV9 and TRBJ2-3; D may be TRBD2 (6 bases). The germline gives CDR1 SGDLS, CDR2 YYNGEE. Trimming took 3 bases from V and 2 from J, leaving 16 bases between them. This CDR3 has 16 amino acids. For the CDR3, the DNA is TGTGCCAGCAGCGGTGGTGCCGGGACTCACACAGATACGCAGTATTTT. This translates into CASSGGAGTHTDTQYF.

This rearrangement joins TRBV6-1 to TRBJ2-7, with 7 nucleotides matching TRBD1. The germline V gene has CDR1 MNHNS and CDR2 SASEGT. J gave up 4 bases and V 3 bases, and 6 bases lay outside the gene matches. This CDR3 contains 14 residues. CDR3 amino acids: CASSDQGERYEQYF. CDR3 DNA: TGTGCCAGCAGTGACCAGGGGGAGAGATACGAGCAGTACTTC.

This chain joins TRBV5-1 and TRBJ1-1; TRBD1 aligns across 8 bases. Germline V gene lookup returns CDR1 SGHRS and CDR2 YFSETQ. CDR3 length: 15 amino acids. With V trimmed by 2 bases and J by 1 base, 4 bases remained unmatched. CDR3 bases: TGCGCCAGCAGCTTCCAACAGGGGGAGAACACTGAAGCTTTCTTT. Its translation: CASSFQQGENTEAFF. Based on the CDR3 plus reference TRBV5-1 and TRBJ1-1, the full variable domain is KAGVTQTPRYLIKTRGQQVTLSCSPISGHRSVSWYQQTPGQGLQFLFEYFSETQRNKGNFPGRFSGRQFSNSRSEMNVSTLELGDSALYLCASSFQQGENTEAFFGQGTRLTVV.

This clone has only one observation. The chain combines TRBV4-3 with TRBJ2-7, with D maybe TRBD1 (8 bases). Germline V gene sequence: CDR1 LGHNA, CDR2 YSLEER. V lost 2 bases and J 2 bases, leaving 13 bases between the germline ends. The CDR3 consists of 15 residues. The CDR3 sequence is CASSQITGGAYEQYF. CDR3 DNA: TGCGCCAGCAGCCAAATTACAGGGGGGGCCTACGAGCAGTACTTC.

Remarks on this clone: Other DNA variants within this sample encode the same CDR3. The chain carries TRBV19 and TRBJ2-7; either TRBD1 or TRBD2 may fit D (5 bases each). The CDR3 extends over 13 amino acids. Germline-derived CDR1 and CDR2 are LNHDA and SQIVND (reference sequence). V lost 5 bases and J 2 bases, leaving 10 bases between the germline ends. The CDR3 nucleotides are TGTGCCAGTAGTCCCGGGACGGCCTACGAGCAGTACTTC. It encodes CASSPGTAYEQYF.

This sequence joins TRBV6-5 and TRBJ1-4; a weak D match, TRBD1 (5 bases). Between the trimmed V and J ends, which lost 8 bases and 6 bases, there was a span of 16 bases. CDR1 MNHEY and CDR2 SVGAGI come from the germline V gene. The CDR3 length is 14 residues. The CDR3 sequence: CASGPTGVDEKLFF. The CDR3 DNA reads TGTGCCAGCGGACCGACGGGGGTGGATGAAAAACTGTTTTTT.

The rearrangement uses TRBV7-9 and TRBJ2-1; 10 nucleotides match TRBD1. There are 14 residues in the CDR3. The germline V gene has CDR1 SEHNR and CDR2 FQNEAQ (reference sequence). J was trimmed by 7 bases and V by 4 bases; bases with no gene match: 4. CDR3 DNA: TGTGCCAGCAGCTGGGGACAGGGGATGAATGAGCAGTTCTTC. It encodes CASSWGQGMNEQFF. Filled out from reference TRBV7-9 and TRBJ2-1, the complete variable domain reads DTGVSQNPRHKITKRGQNVTFRCDPISEHNRLYWYRQTLGQGPEFLTYFQNEAQLEKSRLLSDRFSAERPKGSFSTLEIQRTEQGDSAMYLCASSWGQGMNEQFFGPGTRLTVL.

V usage is TRBV6-1 and J usage is TRBJ2-7; tentative D call: TRBD1 (5 bases). Looked up from germline, CDR1 is MNHNS and CDR2 is SASEGT. V was pared by 2 bases and J by 2 bases, with 16 bases between. The CDR3 is 16 residues long. DNA of the CDR3: TGTGCCAGCAGTGAACTCCTTGGACATGCCCCCTACGAGCAGTACTTC. Amino acid sequence: CASSELLGHAPYEQYF.

This chain connects TRBV15 to TRBJ2-7; weak D call: TRBD1 (6 bases). Germline loops: CDR1 LNHNV, CDR2 YYDKDF (reference sequence). The CDR3 has 16 amino acids. V was shortened by 0 bases and J by 5 bases, with 17 bases between the two germline ends. CDR3 DNA sequence: TGTGCCACCAGCAGAGATCTGACAGGAGGTAACCACGAGCAGTACTTC. It specifies CATSRDLTGGNHEQYF.

The chain carries TRBV2 and TRBJ2-1, with 9 bases aligning to TRBD1. The CDR3 extends over 15 amino acids. V was clipped by 3 bases and J by 6 bases; unmatched bases: 6. CDR1 is SNHLY, CDR2 FYNNEI, per germline. For the CDR3, the DNA is TGTGCCAGCAGTGAGGACAGGGGCCATCTCAATGAGCAGTTCTTC. Translation: CASSEDRGHLNEQFF.

The chain is built from TRBV9 and TRBJ2-1, with D possibly being TRBD2 (6 bases). V dropped 2 bases and J dropped 5 bases, with 14 bases sitting between them. Per germline, CDR1 SGDLS and CDR2 YYNGEE. The CDR3 contains 15 residues. CDR3 amino acids: CASSVSGEYDNEQFF. The CDR3, as DNA: TGTGCCAGCAGCGTTTCGGGAGAGTATGACAATGAGCAGTTCTTC.

This chain links TRBV11-2 with TRBJ2-3; the D is unclear. The CDR3 has 13 amino acids. V was clipped by 3 bases and J by 0 bases, with 4 bases between them. Germline CDR1 SGHAT, CDR2 FQNNGV. The CDR3 here is CASSFVSTDTQYF. The CDR3 coding sequence is TGTGCCAGCAGCTTTGTTAGCACAGATACGCAGTATTTT.

The gene calls are TRBV6-1 and TRBJ1-5; no firm D call. CDR3 size: 14 residues. Trimming pared 3 bases from V and 3 bases from J, leaving 9 bases between. Per germline, CDR1 MNHNS and CDR2 SASEGT. CDR3 coding DNA: TGTGCCAGCAGTGACGTGGTAAACAATCAGCCCCAGCATTTT. Protein sequence: CASSDVVNNQPQHF.

This chain uses TRBV6-5 with TRBJ2-7; D not certain. The CDR3 consists of 14 residues. V was trimmed by 6 bases and J by 2 bases, leaving 14 bases between them. CDR1 and CDR2 from the germline V gene are MNHEY and SVGAGI. Here the CDR3 DNA reads TGTGCCAGCAGCCCCGGGTCTCGACCCTACGAGCAGTACTTC. This gives the protein CASSPGSRPYEQYF.

The chain combines TRBV6-5 with TRBJ2-7; D possibly uses TRBD1 or TRBD2 (6 bases each). This CDR3 spans 16 amino acids. V lost 1 base and J lost 0, with 13 bases in between. The germline CDR1 and CDR2 sequences are MNHEY and SVGAGI. CDR3 region: CASSYYGGRSSYEQYF. The CDR3 DNA follows: TGTGCCAGCAGTTACTACGGGGGCAGGAGCTCCTACGAGCAGTACTTC.

This chain connects TRBV4-1 to TRBJ2-7; TRBD2 aligns across 8 bases. The CDR3 covers 15 residues. The germline V gene encodes CDR1 MGHRA and CDR2 YSYEKL. The ends lost 2 bases at V and 1 base at J; junction bases unmatched: 4. The CDR3 region has the DNA TGCGCCAGCAGCCAAAAGCGGGAGTCATCCTACGAGCAGTACTTC. Protein sequence: CASSQKRESSYEQYF.

The V gene is TRBV6-5, the J gene TRBJ2-7; unclear D gene. This CDR3 region has 14 residues. V was pared by 0 bases and J by 3 bases, with 9 bases between. From germline, CDR1 is MNHEY and CDR2 SVGAGI. CDR3 in DNA: TGTGCCAGCAGTTACTCCCTGGAAGGCTACGAGCAGTACTTC. Translated: CASSYSLEGYEQYF.

The chain uses TRBV6-1 and TRBJ1-2; 7 nucleotides line up with TRBD1. Unmatched junction bases numbered 8, after V lost 6 bases and J lost 7 bases. CDR3 length: 13 amino acids. Germline V CDR1 and CDR2: MNHNS, SASEGT. CDR3 amino acids: CASRDDRDPGYTF. CDR3 DNA sequence: TGTGCCAGCAGGGATGACAGGGATCCTGGCTACACCTTC.